This T cell receptor (beta chain) comes out of a study of blood T cell repertoires in COVID-19. Sequencing was performed with immunoSEQ multiplex PCR; in TCRdb, only in-frame clones are kept and a portion is missing. The profile shows over 250,000 clones, 90% of them singletons. The CDR3 consists of 17 residues. J was trimmed by 5 bases and V by 0 bases; bases with no gene match: 10. CDR1 and CDR2 from the germline V gene are LNHNV and YYDKDF (reference sequence). The TCR originated in a man aged 55 to 70 who had recovered from COVID-19. Sequencing input: PBMCs or T cells enriched from blood (not recorded which). J is TRBJ2-5 and V is TRBV15; 9 bases align to TRBD2. CDR3 in amino acids: CATSRDLGSGSGETQYF. For the CDR3, the DNA is TGTGCCACCAGCAGAGATCTAGGTAGCGGGAGCGGGGAGACCCAGTACTTC.